These 28 T cell receptor beta chains came from one sample sequenced in a study of blood T cell repertoires in COVID-19 (dated by TCRdb to about 2020). Library preparation employed the immunoSEQ multiplex PCR assay. TCRdb stores this immuneACCESS table with in-frame sequences only. Part of the clones is absent; in the studies checked, under half of the shortfall reflects unresolved V genes, and no reason is known for the rest. The sample table records approximately 74,000 clones; 85% to 90% of these occur just once. The top ten constitute around 1.9% of the sample. Sequenced: peripheral blood. Receptors were obtained from a woman of 80 years or more with active or convalescent COVID-19.

This chain links TRBV29-1 with TRBJ1-2; D possibly corresponds to TRBD1 (5 bases). Trimming stripped 0 bases from V and 7 bases from J, with 12 bases between. The CDR3 length is 13 residues. CDR1 SQVTM and CDR2 ANQGSEA come from the germline V gene. The CDR3 DNA sequence: TGCAGCGTTGAAGATCCCGGAGGGGTTGGCTACACCTTC. The encoded protein is CSVEDPGGVGYTF.

In its sample, this clone was seen a few times. The V gene is TRBV18, the J gene TRBJ1-3; 9 nucleotides agree with TRBD1. With 1 base clipped from V and 5 bases from J, the junction kept 3 bases outside the gene matches. Looked up from germline, CDR1 is KGHSH and CDR2 is LQKENI. The CDR3 covers 15 residues. In DNA, the CDR3 is TGTGCCAGCTCACCACGACAGGGGGAAAGAAACACCATATATTTT. Its translation is CASSPRQGERNTIYF.

V and J are TRBV2 and TRBJ2-3; 7 nucleotides align to TRBD2. Unmatched junction bases numbered 13, after V lost 8 bases and J lost 2 bases. This CDR3 spans 16 amino acids. Germline values: CDR1 SNHLY, CDR2 FYNNEI. CDR3 bases: TGTGCCAGCTTTAGGAGACTAGCCCGAACCACAGATACGCAGTATTTT. This gives the protein CASFRRLARTTDTQYF.

The chain has TRBV5-1 and TRBJ1-1; TRBD1 aligns across 8 bases. CDR3 length: 15 residues. The trim removed 4 bases at V and 2 bases at J, leaving 7 bases unmatched. The germline V gene encodes CDR1 SGHRS and CDR2 YFSETQ. The CDR3 sequence: CASSPGQGRNTEAFF. The CDR3 DNA reads TGCGCCAGCAGCCCCGGACAGGGACGAAACACTGAAGCTTTCTTT.

This clone was observed a single time. The rearrangement links TRBV21-1 to TRBJ2-5; TRBD2 reflects the table's D call only, with no check against the DNA. TRBV21-1 is a listed pseudogene. This CDR3 is built from 16 residues. The chain's CDR3 is CASSKEASGRKETQYF. CDR3 in DNA: TGTGCCAGCAGCAAAGAGGCTAGCGGGAGGAAGGAGACCCAGTACTTC.

The sample holds one count of this clone. The chain uses TRBV27 and TRBJ1-1, with a weak D call TRBD1 (5 bases). The CDR3 totals 16 residues. Between the trimmed V and J ends, which lost 6 bases and 0 bases, there was a span of 17 bases. The germline CDR1 and CDR2 sequences are MNHEY and SMNVEV (reference sequence). The CDR3 is CASRSPPGGMNTEAFF. The CDR3 DNA reads TGTGCCAGCAGGTCCCCCCCCGGGGGGATGAACACTGAAGCTTTCTTT.

This clone was seen a few times. This chain joins TRBV11-1 and TRBJ1-2; 10 bases agree with TRBD1. With V trimmed by 3 bases and J by 3 bases, 1 base remained unmatched. The length of the CDR3 is 14 residues. Germline values: CDR1 SGHAT, CDR2 FQDESV (reference sequence). CDR3 in DNA: TGTGCCAGCAGCTTGGGGACAGGGGACTATGGCTACACCTTC. Protein sequence: CASSLGTGDYGYTF. The variable domain in full, completed from reference TRBV11-1 and TRBJ1-2, reads EAEVAQSPRYKITEKSQAVAFWCDPISGHATLYWYRQILGQGPELLVQFQDESVVDDSQLPKDRFSAERLKGVDSTLKIQPAELGDSAMYLCASSLGTGDYGYTFGSGTRLTVV.

This clone was observed a single time. V and J are TRBV5-1 and TRBJ1-4, with D unresolved. CDR1 SGHRS and CDR2 YFSETQ come from the germline V gene. The CDR3 has 15 amino acids. V lost 4 bases, J lost 5 bases, and 15 bases lay in between. The CDR3 coding sequence is TGCGCCAGCAGCACAAACACCGCTTTAAATGAAAAACTGTTTTTT. It encodes CASSTNTALNEKLFF.

V and J are TRBV30 and TRBJ1-5; D possibly corresponds to TRBD1 (6 bases). Germline loops: CDR1 GTSNPN, CDR2 SVGIG (reference sequence). With 3 bases removed from V and 9 bases from J, the gap between germline ends came to 12 bases. The CDR3 runs 12 residues. The CDR3 DNA follows: TGTGCCTGGAGAACAGGGAGGGGGCCCCAGCATTTT. Encoded protein: CAWRTGRGPQHF.

Only one count was recorded for this clone. The V gene is TRBV28, the J gene TRBJ1-6; D is possibly TRBD1 (6 bases). From germline, CDR1 is MDHEN and CDR2 SYDVKM. V lost 5 bases to trimming and J lost 8 bases, with 22 bases between them. This CDR3 has 17 amino acids. CDR3 coding DNA: TGTGCCAGCAGTCCGGACACGTGGACAGCAGGTGATTCACCCCTCCACTTT. This sequence encodes CASSPDTWTAGDSPLHF.

The rearrangement uses TRBV12-5 and TRBJ2-3, with D tentatively TRBD2 (7 bases). Trimming shortened V by 1 base and J by 0 bases, and 11 bases separated the two germline ends. There are 16 residues in the CDR3. CDR1 LGHNT and CDR2 FRNRAP come from the germline V gene. The CDR3 loop reads CASGLGAGASTDTQYF. In nucleotides, the CDR3 is TGTGCTAGTGGTTTGGGGGCGGGGGCTAGCACAGATACGCAGTATTTT.

The rearrangement joins TRBV27 to TRBJ2-3, with 14 positions matching TRBD2. V lost 6 bases to trimming and J lost 0 bases; unmatched junction nucleotides: 5. The V gene's germline CDR1 is MNHEY and CDR2 SMNVEV (reference sequence). This CDR3 region has 17 residues. This CDR3 is CASSQTSGGDSTDTQYF. As DNA, the CDR3 is TGTGCCAGCAGCCAGACTAGCGGGGGGGATAGCACAGATACGCAGTATTTT.

The rearrangement links TRBV27 to TRBJ2-7, with 7 bases fitting TRBD2. V lost 6 bases, J lost 0 bases, and 2 bases stayed unmatched. The length of the CDR3 is 13 residues. Per germline, CDR1 MNHEY and CDR2 SMNVEV (reference sequence). Here the CDR3 DNA reads TGTGCCAGCAGGGGGGGGATCTCCTACGAGCAGTACTTC. Translation gives CASRGGISYEQYF.

This chain connects TRBV6-2 or TRBV6-3 to TRBJ2-7, with D hard to call. Germline V gene data show CDR1 as MNHEY and CDR2 as SVGEGT. The CDR3 spans 14 residues. Trimming took 5 bases from V and 6 from J, leaving 17 bases between them. CDR3 coding DNA: TGTGCCAGCAGTGACACTCTACCCCCCCTCGAGCAGTACTTC. Translation: CASSDTLPPLEQYF.

The chain carries TRBV7-2 and TRBJ2-1; a weak D match, TRBD2 (7 bases). CDR1 SGHTA and CDR2 FQGNSA come from the germline V gene. The CDR3 runs 15 residues. V was clipped by 5 bases and J by 1 base, with 12 bases between them. The DNA for the CDR3 is TGTGCCAGCAGCCCGGGGGGCAGATCCTACAATGAGCAGTTCTTC. Protein: CASSPGGRSYNEQFF. The full variable domain, its missing parts supplied by reference TRBV7-2 and TRBJ2-1, is GAGVSQSPSNKVTEKGKDVELRCDPISGHTALYWYRQSLGQGLEFLIYFQGNSAPDKSGLPSDRFSAERTGGSVSTLTIQRTQQEDSAVYLCASSPGGRSYNEQFFGPGTRLTVL.

The gene calls are TRBV24-1 and TRBJ2-1, with D possibly TRBD1 on 6 matching bases. V was clipped by 3 bases and J by 6 bases, with 11 bases between them. Per the germline V gene, CDR1 is KGHDR and CDR2 is SFDVKD. CDR3 length: 14 residues. The CDR3 bases are TGTGCCACCAGTGATCCCGACAGGACCAATGAGCAGTTCTTC. Its protein product is CATSDPDRTNEQFF.

The chain uses TRBV5-1 and TRBJ1-5; TRBD1 matches at 7 bases. The CDR3 extends over 13 amino acids. Germline assignment: CDR1 SGHRS and CDR2 YFSETQ. The V gene end was trimmed by 5 bases and the J gene end by 5 bases; junction bases not matched to a gene: 4. DNA of the CDR3: TGCGCCAGCAGTTATACAGGGGATCAGCCCCAGCATTTT. It translates to CASSYTGDQPQHF.

The rearrangement joins TRBV23-1 to TRBJ1-2, with D perhaps matching TRBD1 (5 bases). TRBV23-1 is sorted into the ORF group, with uncertain function. Trimming shortened V by 0 bases and J by 8 bases, and 22 bases separated the two germline ends. The CDR3 contains 17 residues. The CDR3 loop reads CASSQSYVGQGDTGYTF. In DNA form, the CDR3 reads TGCGCCAGCAGTCAATCGTATGTAGGGCAGGGTGATACCGGCTACACCTTC.

The chain recombines TRBV19 with TRBJ2-1; weak D call: TRBD2 (5 bases). Per the germline V gene, CDR1 is LNHDA and CDR2 is SQIVND (reference sequence). The CDR3 covers 14 residues. V lost 6 bases, J lost 0 bases, and 9 bases lay in between. The CDR3 DNA follows: TGTGCCAGTAGGGTCAGCGGCTCCTACAATGAGCAGTTCTTC. Its protein is CASRVSGSYNEQFF.

The chain has TRBV12-3 or TRBV12-4 and TRBJ1-3, with TRBD1 identical over 7 bases. Trimming cost V 7 bases and J 3 bases; bases outside gene matches: 3. The CDR3 runs to 13 residues. CDR3 protein: CASTRDSGNTIYF. In nucleotides, the CDR3 is TGTGCCAGCACCCGGGACAGTGGAAACACCATATATTTT.

The V call is TRBV6-2 or TRBV6-3, the J call TRBJ2-2; 10 nucleotides agree with TRBD2. CDR1 is MNHEY and CDR2 is SVGEGT in the germline V gene. The length of the CDR3 is 17 residues. Trimming at V came to 2 bases and at J to 2 bases, leaving 5 bases not matched to a gene. The CDR3 DNA reads as TGTGCCAGCAGTTACGAGCGGGGGGGCCCTAACACCGGGGAGCTGTTTTTT. It codes for CASSYERGGPNTGELFF.

The chain recombines TRBV5-1 with TRBJ1-1; D may be TRBD1 (6 bases). CDR1 SGHRS and CDR2 YFSETQ come from the germline V gene. The CDR3 totals 16 residues. V was pared by 4 bases and J by 2 bases, with 18 bases between. The chain's CDR3 is CASSPRGTAGNTEAFF. CDR3 in DNA: TGCGCCAGCAGCCCCAGGGGAACGGCTGGAAACACTGAAGCTTTCTTT.

V and J are TRBV9 and TRBJ2-7; no firm D call. This CDR3 has 11 residues. Per the germline V gene, CDR1 is SGDLS and CDR2 is YYNGEE. Trimming pared 7 bases from V and 4 bases from J, leaving 9 bases between. Written as DNA, the CDR3 is TGTGCCAGCGGAGATTTTTACGAGCAGTACTTC. Its protein is CASGDFYEQYF. Drawing the rest from reference TRBV9 and TRBJ2-7, the complete variable domain is DSGVTQTPKHLITATGQRVTLRCSPRSGDLSVYWYQQSLDQGLQFLIQYYNGEERAKGNILERFSAQQFPDLHSELNLSSLELGDSALYFCASGDFYEQYFGPGTRLTVT.

The J gene is TRBJ1-2, the V gene TRBV7-2; 11 positions agree with TRBD1. CDR1 and CDR2 from the germline V gene are SGHTA and FQGNSA. V was clipped by 4 bases and J by 8 bases; unmatched bases: 3. The CDR3 runs 13 residues. The CDR3 protein is CASSWGQGDGYTF. The DNA for the CDR3 is TGTGCCAGCAGCTGGGGACAGGGGGACGGCTACACCTTC.

This clone was counted once. The chain joins TRBV11-1 to TRBJ2-7, with 7 bases identical to TRBD1. The trim removed 4 bases at V and 3 bases at J, leaving 3 bases unmatched. The CDR3 is 13 amino acids. Germline-derived CDR1 and CDR2 are SGHAT and FQDESV (reference sequence). The CDR3 coding sequence is TGTGCCAGCAGCTGGGGACAGCACTACGAGCAGTACTTC. This encodes CASSWGQHYEQYF.

Remarks on this clone: This sample includes further DNA sequences coding for the same CDR3. V gene TRBV11-2 combines with J gene TRBJ2-3; D not resolved. Between the trimmed V and J ends, which lost 1 base and 3 bases, there was a span of 8 bases. Germline loops: CDR1 SGHAT, CDR2 FQNNGV. CDR3 length: 14 amino acids. In DNA form, the CDR3 reads TGTGCCAGCAGCTTAGGTACGGGTACAGATACGCAGTATTTT. This sequence encodes CASSLGTGTDTQYF.

The V call is TRBV19, the J call TRBJ2-1, with 11 bases identical to TRBD2. Germline values: CDR1 LNHDA, CDR2 SQIVND (reference sequence). The CDR3 has 14 amino acids. V lost 3 bases to trimming and J lost 10 bases; unmatched junction nucleotides: 5. Here the CDR3 DNA reads TGTGCCAGTAGTATCTCTAGCGGGGGGCGGGAGCAGTTCTTC. Its protein is CASSISSGGREQFF. Full variable domain (outside the CDR3, taken from reference TRBV19 and TRBJ2-1): DGGITQSPKYLFRKEGQNVTLSCEQNLNHDAMYWYRQDPGQGLRLIYYSQIVNDFQKGDIAEGYSVSREKKESFPLTVTSAQKNPTAFYLCASSISSGGREQFFGPGTRLTVL.

The chain has TRBV3-1 (or the pseudogene TRBV3-2) and TRBJ1-6; 9 nucleotides align to TRBD1. The V gene end was trimmed by 4 bases and the J gene end by 7 bases; junction bases not matched to a gene: 5. Germline V gene data show CDR1 as LGHDT and CDR2 as YNNKEL (reference sequence). The CDR3 extends over 15 amino acids. The CDR3 bases are TGTGCCAGCAGCCTAGCGACAGGGGGAAATTCACCCCTCCACTTT. Translation: CASSLATGGNSPLHF.